This TCR beta chain was identified during a study of T cell responses to AZD1222 COVID-19 vaccine. Study-level findings and limits: The donors showed a predominance of white British ancestry and of females, with possible underestimation of clonal diversity. Dominant at 160-218 and 743-854, vaccine-associated CD4 TCRs also spanned spike.

This table comes from immunoSEQ multiplex PCR, and its TCRdb copy is limited to in-frame clones, with some not included. Among 160,000 or so clones, less than 90% were seen once, and the ten largest hold 1.6%. Regarding this clone: The target antigen is unknown.

Material: peripheral blood, obtained on day 0 of AZD1222 vaccination. This TCR derives from an adult in good health.

CDR3 bases: TGTGCCAGCAGTGAATGGACAGGCGGGGGCTACACCTTC. It yields the protein CASSEWTGGGYTF. The J gene is TRBJ1-2, the V gene TRBV6-1, with 7 bases lining up with TRBD1. Germline values: CDR1 MNHNS, CDR2 SASEGT. The CDR3 length is 13 residues. The ends lost 2 bases at V and 8 bases at J; junction bases unmatched: 5.